Listed below are T cell receptor beta chains from one sample, sequenced in a study of early T cells in non-severe SARS-CoV-2 infection. TCRdb re-called the 5' RACE reads with MiXCR, one entry per CDR3 protein. The sample carries 50,000 to 60,000 distinct CDR3 sequences, around 10% recorded once. The sequenced sample was whole blood. These receptors all come from an adult who was a healthcare worker with PCR-confirmed SARS-CoV-2 infection or an uninfected control (not recorded which). CDR3s include the opening cysteine and the closing phenylalanine or tryptophan. The D gene is left open where the match is weak. Size is omitted from some rows. Given values are once, few, many or a class for expanded clones.

V: TRBV12-3/TRBV12-4
J: TRBJ1-2
length: 12
D: TRBD1
size: many
CDR3: CASSSQRQGATF
DNA: TGTGCCAGCAGCTCTCAACGACAGGGCGCAACCTTC

V: TRBV19
J: TRBJ2-1
length: 14
D: NA
size: many
CDR3: CASNQGSLANEQFF
DNA: TGTGCCAGTAACCAGGGATCCCTAGCCAATGAGCAGTTCTTC

V: TRBV28
J: TRBJ2-5
length: 12
D: TRBD1
size: many
CDR3: CASRTGYETQYF
DNA: TGTGCCAGCAGGACAGGGTACGAGACCCAGTACTTC

V: TRBV6-5
J: TRBJ2-7
length: 12
D: NA
size: many
CDR3: CASSLDSYEQYF
DNA: TGTGCCAGCAGCTTGGACAGCTACGAGCAGTACTTC

V: TRBV5-1
J: TRBJ1-1
length: 14
D: TRBD1
size: NA
CDR3: CASSLETGRTEAFF
DNA: TGCGCCAGCAGCTTGGAGACAGGGAGAACTGAAGCTTTCTTT

V: TRBV6-2/TRBV6-3
J: TRBJ2-5
length: 12
D: NA
size: NA
CDR3: CASSYRTETQYF
DNA: TGTGCCAGCAGTTACAGGACAGAGACCCAGTACTTC

V: TRBV29-1
J: TRBJ2-2
length: 15
D: TRBD1
size: NA
CDR3: CSVVTGGVDTGELFF
DNA: TGCAGCGTCGTAACAGGGGGCGTCGACACCGGGGAGCTGTTTTTT

V: TRBV6-1
J: TRBJ1-4
length: 14
D: TRBD1
size: few
CDR3: CASSLQGDTEKLFF
DNA: TGTGCCAGCAGCCTACAGGGGGATACTGAAAAACTGTTTTTT

V: TRBV12-3/TRBV12-4
J: TRBJ1-2
length: 14
D: TRBD1
size: many
CDR3: CASSTDRTNYGYTF
DNA: TGTGCCAGCAGCACGGACAGGACTAACTATGGCTACACCTTC

V: TRBV5-1
J: TRBJ1-1
length: 16
D: NA
size: many
CDR3: CASSFNSGTAGTEVFF
DNA: TGCGCCAGCAGCTTTAACTCCGGGACGGCCGGCACTGAAGTTTTCTTT

V: TRBV20-1
J: TRBJ1-1
length: 11
D: NA
size: NA
CDR3: CSARGNTEAFF
DNA: TGCAGTGCTAGGGGGAACACTGAAGCTTTCTTT

V: TRBV7-2
J: TRBJ2-2
length: 13
D: NA
size: few
CDR3: CASSSGVTGELFF
DNA: TGTGCCAGCAGCTCGGGTGTGACCGGGGAGCTGTTTTTT

V: TRBV5-1
J: TRBJ2-5
length: 13
D: NA
size: few
CDR3: CASSVEGQETQYF
DNA: TGCGCCAGCAGCGTAGAGGGCCAAGAGACCCAGTACTTC

V: TRBV18
J: TRBJ2-7
length: 11
D: NA
size: many
CDR3: CASAMRDEQYF
DNA: TGTGCCAGCGCGATGAGGGACGAGCAGTACTTC

V: TRBV14
J: TRBJ2-2
length: 13
D: NA
size: NA
CDR3: CASSQDLEGELFF
DNA: TGTGCCAGCAGCCAAGATCTTGAGGGGGAGCTGTTTTTT

V: TRBV24-1
J: TRBJ2-5
length: 16
D: TRBD1
size: NA
CDR3: CATSDPHRTGGETQYF
DNA: TGTGCCACCAGTGATCCACACCGGACAGGAGGAGAGACCCAGTACTTC

V: TRBV9
J: TRBJ1-1
length: 15
D: TRBD1
size: NA
CDR3: CASERGHSSSTEAFF
DNA: TGTGCCAGCGAGAGGGGGCATTCTAGTTCCACTGAAGCTTTCTTT

V: TRBV19
J: TRBJ2-3
length: 14
D: NA
size: NA
CDR3: CASSMRVFGDTQYF
DNA: TGTGCCAGTAGTATGCGGGTTTTCGGGGATACGCAGTATTTT

V: TRBV7-2
J: TRBJ2-3
length: 16
D: NA
size: few
CDR3: CASSRSDGVGTDTQYF
DNA: TGTGCCAGCAGCCGCTCAGACGGGGTGGGCACAGATACGCAGTATTTT

V: TRBV11-2
J: TRBJ2-1
length: 17
D: NA
size: few
CDR3: CASRSSTRPSSYNEQFF
DNA: TGTGCCAGCAGGTCCTCGACTCGCCCGAGCTCCTACAATGAGCAGTTCTTC

V: TRBV7-3
J: TRBJ2-7
length: 15
D: NA
size: many
CDR3: CASSFSQAPSYEQYF
DNA: TGTGCCAGCAGCTTTTCACAGGCCCCCTCCTACGAGCAGTACTTC

V: TRBV2
J: TRBJ1-2
length: 16
D: NA
size: NA
CDR3: CASRDGQLRRDYGYTF
DNA: TGTGCCAGCAGGGACGGACAGCTACGGCGAGACTATGGCTACACCTTC

V: TRBV10-1
J: TRBJ2-2
length: 14
D: NA
size: many
CDR3: CASSDGQLTGELFF
DNA: TGCGCCAGCAGCGATGGGCAACTCACCGGGGAGCTGTTTTTT

V: TRBV2
J: TRBJ2-2
length: 12
D: NA
size: NA
CDR3: CASSPEGGELFF
DNA: TGTGCCAGCAGCCCGGAAGGCGGGGAGCTGTTTTTT

V: TRBV5-6
J: TRBJ2-1
length: 17
D: TRBD2
size: NA
CDR3: CASSPGLAGSSYNEQFF
DNA: TGTGCCAGCAGCCCGGGACTAGCGGGAAGCTCCTACAATGAGCAGTTCTTC

V: TRBV21-1
J: TRBJ1-6
length: 18
D: NA
size: NA
CDR3: CASSKERTGGSYNSPLHF
DNA: TGTGCCAGCAGCAAAGAACGCACAGGGGGCTCCTATAATTCACCCCTCCACTTT

V: TRBV7-6
J: TRBJ1-1
length: 14
D: NA
size: many
CDR3: CASSLGSGSTEAFF
DNA: TGTGCCAGCAGCTTAGGGTCGGGGAGCACTGAAGCTTTCTTT

V: TRBV24-1
J: TRBJ2-3
length: 15
D: NA
size: NA
CDR3: CATSDLTENPDTQYF
DNA: TGTGCCACCAGTGATTTGACGGAAAACCCAGATACGCAGTATTTT

V: TRBV3-1
J: TRBJ1-3
length: 17
D: NA
size: many
CDR3: CASSPEQSGFSGNTIYF
DNA: TGTGCCAGCAGCCCTGAACAATCGGGGTTCTCTGGAAACACCATATATTTT

V: TRBV5-1
J: TRBJ1-5
length: 16
D: TRBD1
size: medium-sized
CDR3: CASSPTPGQGNQPQHF
DNA: TGCGCCAGCAGCCCCACCCCGGGACAGGGCAATCAGCCCCAGCATTTT

V: TRBV30
J: TRBJ1-1
length: 16
D: NA
size: NA
CDR3: CAWGTVDQLMNTEAFF
DNA: TGTGCCTGGGGAACCGTTGATCAACTCATGAACACTGAAGCTTTCTTT

V: TRBV6-6
J: TRBJ2-3
length: 15
D: TRBD1
size: NA
CDR3: CASRTTGGETDTQYF
DNA: TGTGCCAGCAGAACCACAGGGGGCGAAACAGATACGCAGTATTTT

V: TRBV20-1
J: TRBJ1-4
length: 14
D: NA
size: few
CDR3: CSARMWAGVEKLFF
DNA: TGCAGTGCTAGGATGTGGGCAGGGGTTGAAAAACTGTTTTTT